This T cell receptor beta chain was obtained from a study of cytomegalovirus exposure and HLA in healthy donors. The CDR3 has 17 residues. Per germline, CDR1 WNHNN and CDR2 SYGVQD (reference sequence). V shed 2 bases and J 0 bases; nucleotides not matched to a gene: 6. Primers included in the PCR were 60 Vbeta and 13 Jbeta primers. Libraries were prepared by immunoSEQ multiplex PCR; TCRdb keeps only in-frame clonotypes and omits some of them. The table has under 150,000 clones, roughly 80% seen once; the top ten hold about 4%. This clonotype was obtained from a woman in her forties in good health and CMV-seronegative. The sample comprised PBMCs. This chain uses TRBV10-1 with TRBJ1-4; 7 bases agree with TRBD1. The CDR3 here is CASSERGQFATNEKLFF. CDR3 nucleotide sequence: TGCGCCAGCAGTGAGCGGGGACAGTTTGCAACTAATGAAAAACTGTTTTTT.